The 14 T cell receptor beta chains in this list originate from one sample, sequenced in a study of cytomegalovirus exposure and HLA in healthy donors. Primers: 60 Vbeta forward and 13 Jbeta reverse. Here immunoSEQ multiplex PCR was the method, and the copy in TCRdb shows in-frame clones only, minus some. The data show approximately 150,000 clones, over 60% seen once. Sequencing used PBMCs. The receptors stem from a woman aged 25 to 39 in good health and CMV-seronegative.

This clone was seen only a few times. The rearrangement uses TRBV15 and TRBJ2-5, with D tentatively TRBD2 (5 bases). Germline V gene lookup returns CDR1 LNHNV and CDR2 YYDKDF (reference sequence). Trimming stripped 5 bases from V and 4 bases from J, with 17 bases between. There are 15 residues in the CDR3. Here the CDR3 reads CATSYSMVAGETQYF. The CDR3 nucleotides are TGTGCCACCAGCTATAGCATGGTGGCGGGAGAGACCCAGTACTTC.

V usage is TRBV13 and J usage is TRBJ1-2; TRBD1 aligns across 9 bases. The germline V gene encodes CDR1 PRHDT and CDR2 FYEKMQ (reference sequence). The CDR3 sequence is 15 residues long. Unmatched junction bases numbered 5, after V lost 5 bases and J lost 1 base. The CDR3 is CASSGPGQGNYGYTF. DNA for the CDR3: TGTGCCAGCAGCGGACCGGGACAGGGTAACTATGGCTACACCTTC.

The chain combines TRBV27 with TRBJ2-7; 8 bases align to TRBD2. This CDR3 region has 14 residues. Trimming at V came to 4 bases and at J to 5 bases, leaving 7 bases not matched to a gene. Germline V gene lookup returns CDR1 MNHEY and CDR2 SMNVEV (reference sequence). The CDR3 reads CASSSGGGLDEQYF. The CDR3 DNA follows: TGTGCCAGCAGTTCCGGGGGGGGTTTAGACGAGCAGTACTTC.

This chain uses TRBV5-1 with TRBJ2-3, with D possibly being TRBD1 (5 bases). The CDR3 is 16 amino acids. Germline V gives CDR1 SGHRS, CDR2 YFSETQ. V lost 3 bases, J lost 0 bases, and 14 bases lay in between. CDR3 DNA: TGCGCCAGCAGCTCTCGACAGAGCCCTAGCACAGATACGCAGTATTTT. It yields the protein CASSSRQSPSTDTQYF.

The genes are TRBV5-1 and TRBJ2-7; 11 bases fit TRBD2. J was trimmed by 2 bases and V by 4 bases; bases with no gene match: 8. This CDR3 has 16 amino acids. CDR1 and CDR2 (germline): SGHRS, YFSETQ. The chain's CDR3 is CASSNRLAGNTYEQYF. CDR3 in DNA: TGCGCCAGCAGCAACAGACTAGCGGGAAACACCTACGAGCAGTACTTC. Combining the CDR3 with reference TRBV5-1 and TRBJ2-7 gives the whole variable domain KAGVTQTPRYLIKTRGQQVTLSCSPISGHRSVSWYQQTPGQGLQFLFEYFSETQRNKGNFPGRFSGRQFSNSRSEMNVSTLELGDSALYLCASSNRLAGNTYEQYFGPGTRLTVT.

This rearrangement joins TRBV7-6 to TRBJ1-6; 9 nucleotides align to TRBD1. The CDR3 runs 15 residues. Germline CDR1 reads SGHVS; CDR2 reads FNYEAQ. Losses at the gene ends were 4 bases for V and 6 bases for J; bases not matched to a gene: 4. The CDR3 is CASSSGQGTNSPLHF. Here the CDR3 DNA reads TGTGCCAGCAGCTCCGGACAGGGGACTAATTCACCCCTCCACTTT.

The J gene is TRBJ2-7, the V gene TRBV9, with D maybe TRBD1 (7 bases). This CDR3 has 15 amino acids. Germline V gene sequence: CDR1 SGDLS, CDR2 YYNGEE. V lost 4 bases and J 1 base, leaving 15 bases between the germline ends. Here the CDR3 DNA reads TGTGCCAGCAGCCCAGGGGGAGGTAATTCCTACGAGCAGTACTTC. This translates into CASSPGGGNSYEQYF.

The chain uses TRBV7-9 and TRBJ2-7, with D possibly TRBD2 on 5 matching bases. Germline lookup yields CDR1 SEHNR and CDR2 FQNEAQ (reference sequence). The V end lost 4 bases, the J end lost 2 bases, and 12 bases lay between the germline ends. This CDR3 comprises 14 residues. This CDR3 reads CASSSRTATYEQYF. CDR3 bases: TGTGCCAGCAGCTCCCGGACTGCGACCTACGAGCAGTACTTC.

The chain employs TRBV11-3 and TRBJ2-1; 10 positions agree with TRBD2. Germline-derived CDR1 and CDR2 are SGHNT and YENEEA. Trimming at V came to 1 base and at J to 4 bases, leaving 1 base not matched to a gene. The CDR3 is 15 amino acids. CDR3 residues: CASSLVAGGYNEQFF. In DNA form, the CDR3 reads TGTGCCAGCAGCTTAGTAGCGGGAGGATACAATGAGCAGTTCTTC. The full variable domain, completed using reference TRBV11-3 and TRBJ2-1, is EAGVVQSPRYKIIEKKQPVAFWCNPISGHNTLYWYLQNLGQGPELLIRYENEEAVDDSQLPKDRFSAERLKGVDSTLKIQPAELGDSAVYLCASSLVAGGYNEQFFGPGTRLTVL.

The chain combines TRBV4-1 with TRBJ2-5; a possible D gene is TRBD1 (6 bases). The J call may be faulty, since TRBJ2-7 better matches the DNA end. Germline V lookup: CDR1 MGHRA, CDR2 YSYEKL. CDR3 size: 16 residues. The CDR3 DNA reads as TGCGCCAGCAGCCAGACCCAGGGGCACACTCGGGACGAGCAGTACTTC. Translated: CASSQTQGHTRDEQYF.

The chain uses TRBV2 and TRBJ2-7; no firm D call. Deletions cut 7 bases from V and 3 bases from J, with 7 bases between. Germline V CDR1 and CDR2: SNHLY, FYNNEI. CDR3 length equals 11 residues. CDR3 residues: CASKAGYEQYF. The CDR3, as DNA: TGTGCCAGCAAAGCCGGCTACGAGCAGTACTTC.

Only a few counts were recorded for this clone. The chain employs TRBV7-9 and TRBJ2-1; possibly TRBD2 for D (5 bases). Germline lookup yields CDR1 SEHNR and CDR2 FQNEAQ (reference sequence). This CDR3 is built from 18 residues. Between the trimmed V and J ends, which lost 1 base and 3 bases, there was a span of 19 bases. The CDR3 protein is CASSLDSFSAGNYNEQFF. The CDR3, as DNA: TGTGCCAGCAGCTTAGACTCATTTAGCGCCGGGAACTACAATGAGCAGTTCTTC.

V gene TRBV15 combines with J gene TRBJ2-1; 9 bases are shared with TRBD1. Losses at the gene ends were 4 bases for V and 7 bases for J; bases not matched to a gene: 8. CDR1 and CDR2 from the germline V gene are LNHNV and YYDKDF (reference sequence). The CDR3 is 15 residues long. CDR3 DNA: TGTGCCACCAGCAACCGGGACAGGGATCGAAATGAGCAGTTCTTC. Its translation: CATSNRDRDRNEQFF.

This clone was found a few times. This sequence joins TRBV5-1 and TRBJ2-3, with 7 bases matching TRBD2. The ends lost 0 bases at V and 3 bases at J; junction bases unmatched: 4. This CDR3 has 15 residues. Germline V gene lookup returns CDR1 SGHRS and CDR2 YFSETQ. The CDR3 region has the DNA TGCGCCAGCAGCTTGGTGACGGGGGGAACAGATACGCAGTATTTT. This gives the protein CASSLVTGGTDTQYF.